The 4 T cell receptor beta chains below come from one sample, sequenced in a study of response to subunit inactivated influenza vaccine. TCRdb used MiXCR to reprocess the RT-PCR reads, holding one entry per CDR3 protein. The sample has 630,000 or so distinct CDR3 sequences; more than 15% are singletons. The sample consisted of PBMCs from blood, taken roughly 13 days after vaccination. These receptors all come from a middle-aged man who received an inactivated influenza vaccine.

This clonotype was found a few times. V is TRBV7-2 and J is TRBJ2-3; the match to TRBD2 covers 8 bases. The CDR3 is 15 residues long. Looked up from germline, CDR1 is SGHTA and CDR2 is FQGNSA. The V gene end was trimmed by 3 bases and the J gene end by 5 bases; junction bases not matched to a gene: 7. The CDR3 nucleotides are TGTGCCAGCAGCTTTTACGGGGGGGCGGAAGATACGCAGTATTTT. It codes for CASSFYGGAEDTQYF. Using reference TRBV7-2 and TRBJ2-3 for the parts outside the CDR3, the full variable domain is GAGVSQSPSNKVTEKGKDVELRCDPISGHTALYWYRQSLGQGLEFLIYFQGNSAPDKSGLPSDRFSAERTGGSVSTLTIQRTQQEDSAVYLCASSFYGGAEDTQYFGPGTRLTVL.

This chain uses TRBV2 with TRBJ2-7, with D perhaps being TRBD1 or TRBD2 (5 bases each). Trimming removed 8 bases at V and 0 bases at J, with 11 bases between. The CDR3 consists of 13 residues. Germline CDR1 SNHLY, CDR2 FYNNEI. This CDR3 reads CASGPGTSYEQYF. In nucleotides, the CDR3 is TGTGCCAGCGGGCCTGGGACCTCCTACGAGCAGTACTTC.

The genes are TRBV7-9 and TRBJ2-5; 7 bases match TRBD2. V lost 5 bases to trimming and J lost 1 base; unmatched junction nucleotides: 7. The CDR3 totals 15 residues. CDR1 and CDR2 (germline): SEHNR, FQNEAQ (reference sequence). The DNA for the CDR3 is TGTGCCAGCAGCACCATTTCGGGGGGCCAAGAGACCCAGTACTTC. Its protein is CASSTISGGQETQYF.

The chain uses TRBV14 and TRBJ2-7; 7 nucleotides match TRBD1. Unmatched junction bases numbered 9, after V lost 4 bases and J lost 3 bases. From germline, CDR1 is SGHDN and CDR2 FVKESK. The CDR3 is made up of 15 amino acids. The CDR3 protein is CASSRRGTEGYEQYF. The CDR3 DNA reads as TGTGCCAGCAGCCGAAGAGGGACAGAGGGCTACGAGCAGTACTTC.